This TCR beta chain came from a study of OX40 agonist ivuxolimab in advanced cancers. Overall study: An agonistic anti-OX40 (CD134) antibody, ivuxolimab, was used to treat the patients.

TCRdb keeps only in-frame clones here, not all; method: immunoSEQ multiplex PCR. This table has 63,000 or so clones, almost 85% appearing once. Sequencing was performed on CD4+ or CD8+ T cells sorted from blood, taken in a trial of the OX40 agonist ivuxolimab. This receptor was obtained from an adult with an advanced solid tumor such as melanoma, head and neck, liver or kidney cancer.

The CDR3 bases are TGTGCCAGCAGCCTGTCGACTAGCGGGGACTACACAGATACGCAGTATTTT. The encoded protein is CASSLSTSGDYTDTQYF. This chain connects TRBV5-4 to TRBJ2-3; the match to TRBD2 covers 11 bases. The V and J ends lost 4 bases and 2 bases, in that order; junction bases with no gene match: 9. The V gene's germline CDR1 is SGHNT and CDR2 YYREEE (reference sequence). There are 17 residues in the CDR3.